A single sample gave rise to the 5 T cell receptor beta chains below, sequenced in a study of cytomegalovirus exposure and HLA in healthy donors. Primers: 60 Vbeta forward and 13 Jbeta reverse. Assay: immunoSEQ multiplex PCR; the TCRdb copy retains only in-frame clones and omits some. The sample holds 150,000 or so clones, around 77% seen once. The sample comprised PBMCs. These receptors originate from a woman in her thirties or forties in good health and CMV-seropositive.

CDR3 DNA sequence: TGTGCCAGCAGCTTGACCGGGACATCGAACACCGGGGAGCTGTTTTTT. Its protein is CASSLTGTSNTGELFF. This chain joins TRBV7-3 and TRBJ2-2, with D tentatively TRBD1 (6 bases). CDR1 is SGHTA and CDR2 is FQGTGA in the germline V gene. The CDR3 is made up of 16 amino acids. The V gene lost 3 bases and the J gene lost 0 bases, with 11 bases spanning the gap. Drawing the rest from reference TRBV7-3 and TRBJ2-2, the complete variable domain is GAGVSQTPSNKVTEKGKYVELRCDPISGHTALYWYRQSLGQGPEFLIYFQGTGAADDSGLPNDRFFAVRPEGSVSTLKIQRTERGDSAVYLCASSLTGTSNTGELFFGEGSRLTVL.

The chain uses TRBV4-1 and TRBJ1-5; a possible D gene is TRBD1 (6 bases). This CDR3 has 14 amino acids. Trimming shortened V by 1 base and J by 7 bases, and 11 bases separated the two germline ends. In germline, CDR1 is MGHRA, CDR2 YSYEKL. The DNA of the CDR3 is TGCGCCAGCAGCCAAGTAGGGGGGGACCAGCCCCAGCATTTT. Its translation is CASSQVGGDQPQHF.

This clone was detected only once. V and J are TRBV6-1 and TRBJ2-1; weak D call: TRBD1 (6 bases). This CDR3 contains 17 residues. The V end was cut by 6 bases, the J end by 0 bases, with 18 bases between. The germline V gene encodes CDR1 MNHNS and CDR2 SASEGT. DNA for the CDR3: TGTGCCAGCAGGGAAACAGGGTACACGAGCTCCTACAATGAGCAGTTCTTC. As protein: CASRETGYTSSYNEQFF.

V is TRBV6-6 and J is TRBJ1-6, with 8 bases fitting TRBD1. The CDR3 loop spans 16 amino acids. V lost 6 bases and J lost 7; bases outside the gene matches: 11. Per the germline V gene, CDR1 is MNHNY and CDR2 is SVGAGI (reference sequence). Here the CDR3 reads CASSFDRGSPNSPLHF. The DNA for the CDR3 is TGTGCCAGCAGCTTCGACAGGGGAAGTCCAAATTCACCCCTCCACTTT.

The chain combines TRBV15 with TRBJ1-1; D is unresolved. Germline CDR1 reads LNHNV; CDR2 reads YYDKDF (reference sequence). Between the trimmed V and J ends, which lost 6 bases and 4 bases, there was a span of 15 bases. The CDR3 has 14 residues. CDR3 in amino acids: CATRRIDVSTEAFF. CDR3 bases: TGTGCCACCAGGAGAATAGATGTGAGCACTGAAGCTTTCTTT.